The source of this T cell receptor (beta chain) is a study of shared clonotypes between healthy human individuals. Donors included only healthy HIV-negative adults lacking recent acute infections or vaccinations. Sequencing used immunoSEQ multiplex PCR; TCRdb keeps in-frame clones, though not all of them. The sample comprises hundreds of thousands of clones, approximately 79% of which are singletons, and 1.5% to 2% rests with the top ten. The CDR3 consists of 12 residues. Germline lookup yields CDR1 SQVTM and CDR2 ANQGSEA. V was pared by 0 bases and J by 11 bases, with 11 bases between. This clone was seen just once.

The sequence derives from a woman in her thirties in good health. The specimen was memory CD4+ T cells sorted from blood. The sample's subset: CD45RA-negative fraction. V is TRBV29-1 and J is TRBJ2-4, with D maybe TRBD2 (5 bases). The CDR3 reads CSVEDGGVVQYF. The DNA of the CDR3 is TGCAGCGTTGAAGATGGAGGAGTCGTTCAGTACTTC.